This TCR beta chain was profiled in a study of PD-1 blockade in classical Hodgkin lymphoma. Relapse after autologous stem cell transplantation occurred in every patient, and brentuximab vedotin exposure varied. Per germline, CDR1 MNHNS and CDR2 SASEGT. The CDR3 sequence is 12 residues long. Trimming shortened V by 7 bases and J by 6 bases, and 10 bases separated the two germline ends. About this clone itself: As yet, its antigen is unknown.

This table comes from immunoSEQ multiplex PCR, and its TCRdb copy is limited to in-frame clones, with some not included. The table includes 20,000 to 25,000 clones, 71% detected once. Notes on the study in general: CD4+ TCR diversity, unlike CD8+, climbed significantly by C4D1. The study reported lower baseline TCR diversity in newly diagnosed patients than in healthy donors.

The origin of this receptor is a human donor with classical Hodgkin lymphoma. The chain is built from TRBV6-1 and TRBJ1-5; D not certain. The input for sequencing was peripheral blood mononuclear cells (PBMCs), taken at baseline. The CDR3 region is CASTFEGQPQHF. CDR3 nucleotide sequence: TGTGCCAGCACTTTTGAGGGTCAGCCCCAGCATTTT.